The 28 T cell receptor beta chains in this list originate from one sample, sequenced in a study of blood T cell repertoires in COVID-19. Repertoires were generated with immunoSEQ multiplex PCR, while TCRdb's copy carries only in-frame clones and drops some. The sample has 400,000 or so clones, roughly nine tenths seen once. The sample taken for sequencing was PBMCs or T cells enriched from blood (not recorded which). The receptor source for this set is a man aged 25 to 40 who had recovered from COVID-19.

This rearrangement joins TRBV5-1 to TRBJ2-5, with 11 bases identical to TRBD1. The CDR3 contains 16 residues. Germline V CDR1 and CDR2: SGHRS, YFSETQ. V lost 0 bases, J lost 3 bases, and 4 bases stayed unmatched. In nucleotides, the CDR3 is TGCGCCAGCAGCTTGGCCAGGACAGGGGGCGAAGAGACCCAGTACTTC. It specifies CASSLARTGGEETQYF.

V gene TRBV6-5 combines with J gene TRBJ1-5; D is unclear. Germline-derived CDR1 and CDR2 are MNHEY and SVGAGI. The CDR3 length is 16 residues. V gave up 0 bases and J gave up 0 bases, with 9 bases separating them. CDR3 protein: CASSYSVGDSNQPQHF. DNA of the CDR3: TGTGCCAGCAGTTACTCTGTCGGGGATAGCAATCAGCCCCAGCATTTT.

This clone has a single count. The chain has TRBV18 and TRBJ2-1, with 8 bases matching TRBD2. The CDR3 loop spans 16 amino acids. CDR1 KGHSH and CDR2 LQKENI come from the germline V gene. The trim removed 2 bases at V and 10 bases at J, leaving 13 bases unmatched. In DNA form, the CDR3 reads TGTGCCAGCTCACCAAGGGTCCAACCTTCGGGAGGGGAGCAGTTCTTC. This sequence encodes CASSPRVQPSGGEQFF.

This chain uses TRBV19 with TRBJ2-1, with TRBD1 identical over 12 bases. Germline CDR1 is LNHDA and CDR2 is SQIVND (reference sequence). With V trimmed by 8 bases and J by 6 bases, 8 bases remained unmatched. The CDR3 runs 15 residues. CDR3: CASFPGTGGLNEQFF. CDR3 nucleotides: TGTGCCAGTTTCCCCGGGACAGGGGGCCTCAATGAGCAGTTCTTC.

This chain joins TRBV7-2 and TRBJ1-2; the match to TRBD1 covers 7 bases. CDR1 and CDR2 from the germline V gene are SGHTA and FQGNSA. The CDR3 consists of 12 residues. J gave up 5 bases and V 5 bases, and 2 bases lay outside the gene matches. The CDR3 region is CASSPGQYGYTF. CDR3 coding DNA: TGTGCCAGCAGCCCGGGACAGTATGGCTACACCTTC.

This clone was seen just once. The chain recombines TRBV6-5 with TRBJ2-5, with 8 bases matching TRBD2. Trimming cost V 7 bases and J 3 bases; bases outside gene matches: 10. Germline-derived CDR1 and CDR2 are MNHEY and SVGAGI. This CDR3 region has 15 residues. The CDR3 sequence: CASTPTGGGEETQYF. CDR3 nucleotide sequence: TGTGCCAGCACCCCAACGGGGGGGGGCGAAGAGACCCAGTACTTC.

In DNA, the CDR3 is TGTGCCAGCAGTTCCCCGACAGGGTCCGGAAACACCATATATTTT. As protein: CASSSPTGSGNTIYF. The chain employs TRBV28 and TRBJ1-3, with 7 nucleotides matching TRBD1. Trimming at V came to 4 bases and at J to 4 bases, leaving 7 bases not matched to a gene. Germline assignment: CDR1 MDHEN and CDR2 SYDVKM. This CDR3 region has 15 residues.

About this clone: This sample also contains other DNA sequences that code for the same CDR3. V and J are TRBV5-1 and TRBJ2-7; TRBD1 matches at 11 bases. Germline V CDR1 and CDR2: SGHRS, YFSETQ. The CDR3 covers 14 residues. V lost 4 bases, J lost 2 bases, and 2 bases stayed unmatched. DNA for the CDR3: TGCGCCAGCAGCCAGGGACAGGGGGCCTACGAGCAGTACTTC. This translates into CASSQGQGAYEQYF.

The V call is TRBV30, the J call TRBJ1-6, with 7 bases identical to TRBD1. CDR1 is GTSNPN, CDR2 SVGIG, per germline (reference sequence). Unmatched junction bases numbered 7, after V lost 0 bases and J lost 8 bases. This CDR3 is built from 15 residues. CDR3 sequence: CAWSVLAGGYSPLHF. Here the CDR3 DNA reads TGTGCCTGGAGTGTACTGGCAGGGGGTTATTCACCCCTCCACTTT.

The rearrangement uses TRBV6-5 and TRBJ2-7; the match to TRBD2 covers 8 bases. CDR1 MNHEY and CDR2 SVGAGI come from the germline V gene. The CDR3 contains 15 residues. V lost 2 bases, J lost 6 bases, and 9 bases stayed unmatched. CDR3 in DNA: TGTGCCAGCAGTTACCAGCCCGGGGGGGCAGCCGAGCAGTACTTC. Translation: CASSYQPGGAAEQYF.

The chain carries TRBV19 and TRBJ1-5; possible D gene TRBD1, 5 bases. The ends were cut back, 4 bases at V and 2 bases at J, with 15 bases in the middle. Germline assignment: CDR1 LNHDA and CDR2 SQIVND (reference sequence). The CDR3 sequence is 16 residues long. CDR3: CASSRRGEGGNQPQHF. Here the CDR3 DNA reads TGTGCCAGTAGTAGACGGGGGGAGGGAGGCAATCAGCCCCAGCATTTT.

This sequence joins TRBV18 and TRBJ2-1; the match to TRBD2 covers 16 bases. After removal of 3 bases from V and 10 bases from J, the junction contained 3 bases not matched to a gene. In germline, CDR1 is KGHSH, CDR2 LQKENI. The CDR3 runs to 15 residues. The CDR3 protein is CASSPGLAGGGEQFF. As DNA, the CDR3 is TGTGCCAGCTCACCGGGACTAGCGGGAGGGGGAGAGCAGTTCTTC.

The V and J genes are TRBV28 and TRBJ2-6; D not resolved. Trimming left V 11 bases short and J 1 base short, with 3 bases between. There are 11 residues in the CDR3. The germline V gene has CDR1 MDHEN and CDR2 SYDVKM. The CDR3, as DNA: TGTGCCTCATCTGGGGCCAACGTCCTGACTTTC. Translated, it gives CASSGANVLTF.

The rearrangement uses TRBV28 and TRBJ1-5; D uncertain. CDR3 length: 16 residues. Trimming pared 6 bases from V and 2 bases from J, leaving 17 bases between. Per germline, CDR1 MDHEN and CDR2 SYDVKM. The CDR3, as DNA: TGTGCCAGCAGGGAGGGTGGGGATCTGGGCAATCAGCCCCAGCATTTT. Translated: CASREGGDLGNQPQHF.

The rearrangement links TRBV10-1 to TRBJ2-1; 8 bases line up with TRBD2. V was clipped by 0 bases and J by 16 bases; unmatched bases: 11. Germline-derived CDR1 and CDR2 are WNHNN and SYGVQD (reference sequence). This CDR3 spans 14 amino acids. The CDR3 DNA is TGCGCCAGCAGTGAGTCTTATAGCGGGATTGGTTCCTTCTTC. This gives the protein CASSESYSGIGSFF.

The chain has TRBV11-2 and TRBJ2-5; D not certain. V was cut by 5 bases and J by 5 bases, with 18 bases left in between. This CDR3 contains 15 residues. Per germline, CDR1 SGHAT and CDR2 FQNNGV. The CDR3, as DNA: TGTGCCAGCAGCGTGAACCAAAGACTGCGGGAGACCCAGTACTTC. Protein product: CASSVNQRLRETQYF. The whole variable domain, filled in from reference TRBV11-2 and TRBJ2-5, reads EAGVAQSPRYKIIEKRQSVAFWCNPISGHATLYWYQQILGQGPKLLIQFQNNGVVDDSQLPKDRFSAERLKGVDSTLKIQPAKLEDSAVYLCASSVNQRLRETQYFGPGTRLLVL.

The gene calls are TRBV7-6 and TRBJ2-5, with D possibly TRBD2 on 5 matching bases. The germline V gene has CDR1 SGHVS and CDR2 FNYEAQ. V shed 4 bases and J shed 5 bases, with 11 bases lying between them. The CDR3 consists of 13 residues. CDR3 sequence reads: CASSYLRGETQYF. The DNA of the CDR3 is TGTGCCAGCAGCTATCTGAGAGGGGAGACCCAGTACTTC.

The V and J genes are TRBV2 and TRBJ1-1; D is unresolved. The CDR3 extends over 14 amino acids. Trimming removed 7 bases from V and 4 bases from J, with 16 bases in between. Germline V gives CDR1 SNHLY, CDR2 FYNNEI. CDR3 DNA: TGTGCCAGCACTCAAACCGCGGGCGTCACTGAAGCTTTCTTT. Translated: CASTQTAGVTEAFF.

The V call is TRBV9, the J call TRBJ2-5; 13 bases align to TRBD2. The CDR3 totals 16 residues. V lost 2 bases, J lost 4 bases, and 5 bases stayed unmatched. Germline V CDR1 and CDR2: SGDLS, YYNGEE. In nucleotides, the CDR3 is TGTGCCAGCAGCGTGGGACTAGCGGGAATAGGAGAGACCCAGTACTTC. As protein: CASSVGLAGIGETQYF.

This chain links TRBV2 with TRBJ1-4; 7 nucleotides match TRBD1. With 3 bases clipped from V and 2 bases from J, the junction kept 3 bases outside the gene matches. This CDR3 region has 15 residues. The germline CDR1 and CDR2 sequences are SNHLY and FYNNEI. The CDR3: CASSETGPTNEKLFF. The CDR3 nucleotides read TGTGCCAGCAGTGAGACAGGGCCTACTAATGAAAAACTGTTTTTT. Looking up the rest from reference TRBV2 and TRBJ1-4 gives the full variable domain: EPEVTQTPSHQVTQMGQEVILRCVPISNHLYFYWYRQILGQKVEFLVSFYNNEISEKSEIFDDQFSVERPDGSNFTLKIRSTKLEDSAMYFCASSETGPTNEKLFFGSGTQLSVL.

V and J are TRBV2 and TRBJ1-5; possible D gene TRBD1, 6 bases. Trimming pared 3 bases from V and 4 bases from J, leaving 16 bases between. Germline CDR1 is SNHLY and CDR2 is FYNNEI. The CDR3 spans 16 residues. CDR3 bases: TGTGCCAGCAGTGACATGACAGGACAAGGAAATCAGCCCCAGCATTTT. It yields the protein CASSDMTGQGNQPQHF.

V gene TRBV19 combines with J gene TRBJ2-1, with 7 bases fitting TRBD1. Trimming took 6 bases from V and 7 from J; bases not matched to a gene: 9. The germline V gene encodes CDR1 LNHDA and CDR2 SQIVND (reference sequence). The CDR3 length is 14 residues. CDR3 protein: CASSVEGARNEQFF. In DNA form, the CDR3 reads TGTGCCAGTAGCGTAGAGGGGGCTAGAAATGAGCAGTTCTTC.

The rearrangement joins TRBV4-2 to TRBJ1-2; 7 bases fit TRBD1. CDR1 is LGHNA and CDR2 is YNFKEQ in the germline V gene. The CDR3 loop spans 15 amino acids. V shed 0 bases, J shed 7 bases, and the junction held 8 bases outside the gene matches. CDR3 sequence: CASSQDGKGGSGYTF. The CDR3 bases are TGTGCCAGCAGCCAAGATGGAAAAGGGGGCTCTGGCTACACCTTC.

J is TRBJ1-2 and V is TRBV19; D possibly corresponds to TRBD1 (6 bases). CDR3 size: 14 residues. CDR1 LNHDA and CDR2 SQIVND come from the germline V gene (reference sequence). Trimming left V 5 bases short and J 6 bases short, with 16 bases between. The DNA of the CDR3 is TGTGCCAGTAGTGGGACGGCGGGGGGCGATGGCTACACCTTC. The encoded protein is CASSGTAGGDGYTF. The variable domain in full, with the rest retrieved from reference TRBV19 and TRBJ1-2, is DGGITQSPKYLFRKEGQNVTLSCEQNLNHDAMYWYRQDPGQGLRLIYYSQIVNDFQKGDIAEGYSVSREKKESFPLTVTSAQKNPTAFYLCASSGTAGGDGYTFGSGTRLTVV.

The J gene is TRBJ2-3, the V gene TRBV27; no definite D call. Germline assignment: CDR1 MNHEY and CDR2 SMNVEV (reference sequence). The CDR3 extends over 13 amino acids. V dropped 3 bases and J dropped 6 bases, with 10 bases sitting between them. The DNA for the CDR3 is TGTGCCAGCAGTTTGTATCAGACTGATACGCAGTATTTT. The encoded protein is CASSLYQTDTQYF.

This sequence joins TRBV2 and TRBJ2-3, with 16 bases matching TRBD2. From germline, CDR1 is SNHLY and CDR2 FYNNEI. V dropped 8 bases and J dropped 1; count of bases not matched to a gene: 6. The CDR3 extends over 17 amino acids. DNA of the CDR3: TGTGCCAGCCAGGGACTAGCGGGAGGGCCGCGCACAGATACGCAGTATTTT. Translation: CASQGLAGGPRTDTQYF.

The chain employs TRBV6-6 and TRBJ2-5; D is ambiguous. Trimming pared 5 bases from V and 2 bases from J, leaving 9 bases between. The CDR3 totals 13 residues. Germline-derived CDR1 and CDR2 are MNHNY and SVGAGI (reference sequence). The DNA of the CDR3 is TGTGCCAGCAGTCCTTCCAGTCAAGAGACCCAGTACTTC. This translates into CASSPSSQETQYF.

The sample holds one count of this clone. The rearrangement joins TRBV3-1 (or the pseudogene TRBV3-2) to TRBJ1-1; D unclear. CDR1 and CDR2 (germline): LGHDT, YNNKEL (reference sequence). V was cut by 3 bases and J by 7 bases, with 6 bases left in between. The CDR3 is 11 amino acids. The CDR3 sequence is CASSQGIEAFF. The CDR3 DNA reads TGTGCCAGCAGCCAGGGCATTGAAGCTTTCTTT.